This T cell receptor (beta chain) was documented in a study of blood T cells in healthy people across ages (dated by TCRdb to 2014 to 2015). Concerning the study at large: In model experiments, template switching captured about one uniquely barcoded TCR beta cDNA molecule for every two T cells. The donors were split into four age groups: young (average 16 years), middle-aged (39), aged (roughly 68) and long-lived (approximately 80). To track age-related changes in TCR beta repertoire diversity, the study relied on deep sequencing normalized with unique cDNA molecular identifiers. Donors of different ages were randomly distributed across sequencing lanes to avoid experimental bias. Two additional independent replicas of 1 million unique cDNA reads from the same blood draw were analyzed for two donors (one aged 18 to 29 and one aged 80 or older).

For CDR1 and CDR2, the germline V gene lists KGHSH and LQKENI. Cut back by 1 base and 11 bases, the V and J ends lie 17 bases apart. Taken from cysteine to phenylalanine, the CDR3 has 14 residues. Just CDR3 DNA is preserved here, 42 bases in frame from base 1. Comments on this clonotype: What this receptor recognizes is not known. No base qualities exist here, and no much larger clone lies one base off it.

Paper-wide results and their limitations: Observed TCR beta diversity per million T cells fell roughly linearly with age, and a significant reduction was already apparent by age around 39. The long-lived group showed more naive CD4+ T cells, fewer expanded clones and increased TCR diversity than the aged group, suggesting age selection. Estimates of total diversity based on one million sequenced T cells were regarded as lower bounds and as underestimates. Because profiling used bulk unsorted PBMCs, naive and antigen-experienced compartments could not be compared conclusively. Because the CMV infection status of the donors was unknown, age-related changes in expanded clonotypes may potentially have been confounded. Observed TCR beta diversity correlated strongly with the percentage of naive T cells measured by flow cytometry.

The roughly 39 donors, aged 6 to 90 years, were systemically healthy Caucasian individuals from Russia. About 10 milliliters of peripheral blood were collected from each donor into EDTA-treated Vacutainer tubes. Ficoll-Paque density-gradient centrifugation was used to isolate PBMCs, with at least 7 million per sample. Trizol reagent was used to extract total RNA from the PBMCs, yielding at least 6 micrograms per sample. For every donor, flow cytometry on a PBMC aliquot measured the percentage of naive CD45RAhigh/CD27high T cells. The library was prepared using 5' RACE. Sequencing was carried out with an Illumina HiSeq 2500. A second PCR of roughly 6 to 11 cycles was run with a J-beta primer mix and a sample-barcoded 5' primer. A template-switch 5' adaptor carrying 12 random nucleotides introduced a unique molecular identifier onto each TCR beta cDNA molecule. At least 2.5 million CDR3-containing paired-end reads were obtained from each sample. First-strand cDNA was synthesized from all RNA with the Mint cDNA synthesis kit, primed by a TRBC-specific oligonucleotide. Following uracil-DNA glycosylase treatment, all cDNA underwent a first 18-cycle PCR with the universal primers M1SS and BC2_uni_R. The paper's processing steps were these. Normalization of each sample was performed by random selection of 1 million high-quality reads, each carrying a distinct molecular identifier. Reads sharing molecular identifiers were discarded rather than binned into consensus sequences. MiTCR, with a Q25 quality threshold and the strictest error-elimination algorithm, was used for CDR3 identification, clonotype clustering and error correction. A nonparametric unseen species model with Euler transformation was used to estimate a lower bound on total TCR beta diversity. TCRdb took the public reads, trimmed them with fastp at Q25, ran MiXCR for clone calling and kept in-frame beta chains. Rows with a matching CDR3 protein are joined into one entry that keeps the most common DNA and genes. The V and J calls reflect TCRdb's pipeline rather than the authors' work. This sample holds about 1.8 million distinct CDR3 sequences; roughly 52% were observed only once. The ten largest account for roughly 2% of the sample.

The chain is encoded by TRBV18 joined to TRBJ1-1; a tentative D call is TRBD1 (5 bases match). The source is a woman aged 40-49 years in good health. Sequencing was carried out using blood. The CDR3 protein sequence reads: CASSPQTGQEEAFF. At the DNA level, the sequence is TGTGCCAGCTCACCACAGACGGGGCAAGAGGAGGCTTTCTTT.